This T cell receptor (beta chain) comes out of a study of shared clonotypes between healthy human individuals. Study information: Each donor contributed plates that comprised three CD4 naive, three CD4 memory, two CD8 naive and one CD8 memory.

The CDR3 spans 14 residues. Germline V gene lookup returns CDR1 MDHEN and CDR2 SYDVKM. V lost 3 bases and J 2 bases, leaving 11 bases between the germline ends. In the original processing: Filtering of immunoSEQ junctional sequences could not match full-length read filtering. Clones were read by immunoSEQ multiplex PCR, and TCRdb kept only the in-frame ones, dropping some. V, J and clone size reflect that table, while D and trimming were determined from the DNA. The sample has over a million clones, around 95% seen once. J is TRBJ2-7 and V is TRBV28; D may be TRBD1 (5 bases). The TCR sequence derives from a man under 40 in good health. The sequenced material came from naive CD4+ T cells sorted from blood. As to subset: CD45RA+ positively selected. The CDR3 spells CASSFLQGTYEQYF. The CDR3 coding sequence is TGTGCCAGCAGTTTCCTCCAGGGAACCTACGAGCAGTACTTC.